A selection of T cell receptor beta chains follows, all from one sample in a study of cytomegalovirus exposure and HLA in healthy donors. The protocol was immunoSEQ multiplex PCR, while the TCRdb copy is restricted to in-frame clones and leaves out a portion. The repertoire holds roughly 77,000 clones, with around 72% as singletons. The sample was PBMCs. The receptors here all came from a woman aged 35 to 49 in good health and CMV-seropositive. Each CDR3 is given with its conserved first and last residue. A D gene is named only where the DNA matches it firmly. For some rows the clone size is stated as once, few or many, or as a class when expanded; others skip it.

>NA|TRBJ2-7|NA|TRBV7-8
TGTGCCAGCAGCTTAGCGCACCGGTATCGCATTACAGAGAGTGACGAGCAGTACTTC
CASSLAHRYRITESDEQYF
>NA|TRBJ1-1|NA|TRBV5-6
TGTGCCAGCAGCTTTAAAAGTAGGGGGGGCACTGAAGCTTTCTTT
CASSFKSRGGTEAFF
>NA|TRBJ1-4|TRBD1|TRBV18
TGTGCCAGCTCACCAAGCAACCGTAACAGGGGTATTGAAAAACTGTTTTTT
CASSPSNRNRGIEKLFF
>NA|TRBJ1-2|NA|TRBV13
TGTGCCAGCAGCTCCAGTGTGTCCTTCTATGGCTACACCTTC
CASSSSVSFYGYTF
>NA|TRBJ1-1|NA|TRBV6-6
TGTGCCAGCAGCGAACTCGGACAGAGAACTGAAGCTTTCTTT
CASSELGQRTEAFF
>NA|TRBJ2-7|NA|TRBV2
TGTGCCAGCAGTGAAGGGCTAGCCTACGAGCAGTACTTC
CASSEGLAYEQYF
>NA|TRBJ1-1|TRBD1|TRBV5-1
TGCGCCAGCAGCCTAGGACAGGGGTCGGACACTGAAGCTTTCTTT
CASSLGQGSDTEAFF
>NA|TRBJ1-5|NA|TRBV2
TGTGCCAGCAAAGGGGTGGTCGAAGGCCAGCCCCAGCATTTT
CASKGVVEGQPQHF
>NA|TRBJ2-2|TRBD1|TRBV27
TGTGCCAGCAAGACCGGACAGGGGTACGGGGAGCTGTTTTTT
CASKTGQGYGELFF
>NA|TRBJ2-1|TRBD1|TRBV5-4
TGTGCCAGCAGCGACAGGGAATTCTACAATGAGCAGTTCTTC
CASSDREFYNEQFF
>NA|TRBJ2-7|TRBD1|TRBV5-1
TGCGCCAGCAGCTTCCTGGGGGACAGGCGATACGAGCAGTACTTC
CASSFLGDRRYEQYF
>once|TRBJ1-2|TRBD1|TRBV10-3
TGTGCCATCACCCGGACAGGGGGCTATGGCTACACCTTC
CAITRTGGYGYTF
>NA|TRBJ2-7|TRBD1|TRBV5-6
TGTGCCAGCAGCTCACCTACCGGGACAGGGGGCGGGCAGTACTTC
CASSSPTGTGGGQYF
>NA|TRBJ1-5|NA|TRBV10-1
TGCGCCAGCAGGAAATGGACAGACTATAGCAATCAGCCCCAGCATTTT
CASRKWTDYSNQPQHF
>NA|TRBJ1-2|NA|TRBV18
TGTGCCAGCGAAACGGGGGGCTATGGCTACACCTTC
CASETGGYGYTF
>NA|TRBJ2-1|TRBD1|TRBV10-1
TGCGCCACCCAGCCTGGACAGGGAGGTGAGCAGTTCTTC
CATQPGQGGEQFF
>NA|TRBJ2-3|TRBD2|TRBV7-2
TGTGCCAGCAGCTATTCGACTAGCGGGGATCGAGATACGCAGTATTTT
CASSYSTSGDRDTQYF
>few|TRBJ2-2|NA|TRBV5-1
TGCGCCAGCAGATTAGTACCACGGGACACCGGGGAGCTGTTTTTT
CASRLVPRDTGELFF
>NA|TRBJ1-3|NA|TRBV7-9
TGTGCCAGCAGCATTCCGGGACTCAAGGGTCCCCACTCTGGAAACACCATATATTTT
CASSIPGLKGPHSGNTIYF
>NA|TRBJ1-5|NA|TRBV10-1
TGCGCCAGCAGTGAGGGGAGTCAGCCCCAGCATTTT
CASSEGSQPQHF
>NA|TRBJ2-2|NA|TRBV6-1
TGTGCCAGCAGGAGGGAAGTGGGATCCGGGGAGCTGTTTTTT
CASRREVGSGELFF
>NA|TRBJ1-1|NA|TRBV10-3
TGTGCCATCAGTGAGCTCCCGGCCGGGGTGAACACTGAAGCTTTCTTT
CAISELPAGVNTEAFF
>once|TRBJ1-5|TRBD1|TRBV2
TGTGCCAGCAGTGTTGATTTGCGGGGACAGGGCCAGCATTTT
CASSVDLRGQGQHF
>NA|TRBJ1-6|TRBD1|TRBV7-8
TGTGCCAGCAGCCCCATCGGACAGGCGCTGAGGTCACCCCTCCACTTT
CASSPIGQALRSPLHF
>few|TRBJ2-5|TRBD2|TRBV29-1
TGCAGCGTTGCGGGACTAGCGGGGGCTCAAGAGACCCAGTACTTC
CSVAGLAGAQETQYF
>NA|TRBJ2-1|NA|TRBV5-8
TGTGCCAGCAGCTTTCTGGCTAATGAGCAGTTCTTC
CASSFLANEQFF
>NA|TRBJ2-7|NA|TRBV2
TGTGCCAGCCACAGACAGGCAGCCTACGAGCAGTACTTC
CASHRQAAYEQYF
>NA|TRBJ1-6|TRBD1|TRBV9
TGTGCCAGCAGCGTTGGCGAGCCGGGACAGGGAACCCCTTCACCCCTCCACTTT
CASSVGEPGQGTPSPLHF
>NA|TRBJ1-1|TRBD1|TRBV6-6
TGTGCCAACCGACAGGGGGCGTATACTGAAGCTTTCTTT
CANRQGAYTEAFF
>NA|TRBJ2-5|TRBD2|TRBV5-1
TGCGCCAGCAGTGTGATTAGCGGGGGGAACCAAGAGACCCAGTACTTC
CASSVISGGNQETQYF
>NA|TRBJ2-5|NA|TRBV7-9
TGTGCCAGCAGCTTAGACCCATCCAGAGAGACCCAGTACTTC
CASSLDPSRETQYF
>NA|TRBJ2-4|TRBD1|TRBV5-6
TGTGCCAGCAGCTTGGAGTCCGGGACAGGGTCACTAGCCAAAAACATTCAGTACTTC
CASSLESGTGSLAKNIQYF
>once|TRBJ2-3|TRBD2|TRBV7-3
TGTGCCAGCAGCCCTGGACTAGCAATAGATACGCAGTATTTT
CASSPGLAIDTQYF
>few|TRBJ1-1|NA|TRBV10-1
TGCGCCAGCAGTGTGGACATCGAAAGCACTGAAGCTTTCTTT
CASSVDIESTEAFF
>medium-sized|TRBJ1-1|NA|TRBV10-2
TGCGCCAGCAGTGAGATAGGGGGAACTGAAGCTTTCTTT
CASSEIGGTEAFF
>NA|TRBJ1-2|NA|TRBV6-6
TGTGCCAGCAGTTACTCGAAAGTGGACAGACCTCACACCTTC
CASSYSKVDRPHTF
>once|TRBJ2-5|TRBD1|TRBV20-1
TGCAGTGCATACAGGGGGGAGACCCAGTACTTC
CSAYRGETQYF
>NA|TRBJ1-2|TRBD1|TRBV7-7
TGTGCCAGCAGCTTAGCCCCGACAGGGGGATATGGCTACACCTTC
CASSLAPTGGYGYTF
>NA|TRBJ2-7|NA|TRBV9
TGTGCCAGCAGCGTAGGAGGGCCCGATTACGAGCAGTACTTC
CASSVGGPDYEQYF
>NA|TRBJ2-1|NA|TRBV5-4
TGTGCCAGCAGGGAGGACTACAGCTCCTACAATGAGCAGTTCTTC
CASREDYSSYNEQFF
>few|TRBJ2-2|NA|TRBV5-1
TGCGCCAGCAGCTTGATAGCCGGGGGCGGGGAGCTGTTTTTT
CASSLIAGGGELFF
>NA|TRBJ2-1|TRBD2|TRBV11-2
TGTGCCAGCAGCTTTCCTATAGCGGGGGGTAGCAATGAGCAGTTCTTC
CASSFPIAGGSNEQFF
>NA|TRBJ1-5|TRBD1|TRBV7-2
TGTGCCAGCAGCAATACCTGGACAGGGAAACAGCCCCAGCATTTT
CASSNTWTGKQPQHF
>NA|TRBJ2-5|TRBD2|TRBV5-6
TGTGCCAGCAGCTTGCGACTAGCGGGGGGTTCCCAAGAGACCCAGTACTTC
CASSLRLAGGSQETQYF
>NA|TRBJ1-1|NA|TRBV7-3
TGTGCCAGCAGCCTTGCTATGAACACTGAAGCTTTCTTT
CASSLAMNTEAFF
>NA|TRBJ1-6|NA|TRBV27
TGTGCCAGCAGGCCGGACAGACCGGGCGCGACCCTCCACTTT
CASRPDRPGATLHF
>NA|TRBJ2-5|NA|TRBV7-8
TGTGCCAGCAGCTTAGGGCCAGGGGTTAGGATTGGGGAGACCCAGTACTTC
CASSLGPGVRIGETQYF
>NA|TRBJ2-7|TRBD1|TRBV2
TGTGCCAGCAGTGAAGTCCAGGGGGACGAGCAGTACTTC
CASSEVQGDEQYF
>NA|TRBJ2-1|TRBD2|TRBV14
TGTGCCAGCAGCCGTCCTAGCGGGGGCAATGAGCAGTTCTTC
CASSRPSGGNEQFF
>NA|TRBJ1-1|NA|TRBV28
TGTGCCAGCAGCCAGATTATGAACACTGAAGCTTTCTTT
CASSQIMNTEAFF
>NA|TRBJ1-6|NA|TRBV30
TGTGCCTGGAGTGCAGCGGGGGGGGCCGACGATTCACCCCTCCACTTT
CAWSAAGGADDSPLHF
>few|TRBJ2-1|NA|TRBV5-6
TGTGCCAGCGGGTGGGTCGCGGGGACCAACAATGAGCAGTTCTTC
CASGWVAGTNNEQFF